This entry describes one T cell receptor beta chain. Its antigen target is currently unknown. Base qualities are missing; no much larger clone stands one base away. The data were obtained in a study of lymphopenia after photon versus proton radiotherapy (dated by TCRdb to between 2019 and 2020). The study in broad terms: Photon and proton radiation therapy were compared by the study for their immunological effects in patients with gastrointestinal tumors who developed high-grade lymphopenia. The cohort comprised 20 patients with gastrointestinal tumors who received either photon or proton therapy and then developed lymphopenia. The study aimed to characterize how the two radiation modalities differ in their impact on the immune system.

The library was obtained by the immunoSEQ multiplex PCR assay. T cell repertoires were profiled by deep sequencing of rearranged TCR beta loci, alongside multiparametric flow cytometry. Held by TCRdb, this immuneACCESS table contains in-frame sequences only and omits some clones. Under half of the omission traces to an unresolved V gene where checked; the cause of the rest is unknown. Present in this sample are some 25,000 clones, roughly 87% of which were seen just once. The ten largest make up roughly 19% of the sample. Inclusive of the bounding cysteine and phenylalanine, the CDR3 is 16 residues long. The sequence is cut down to CDR3 DNA, 48 bases in frame from base 1. From the germline V gene, CDR1 is SGDLS and CDR2 is YYNGEE. Study-wide findings and limitations: After the lymphocyte count nadir, photon-treated repertoires showed oligoclonal expansion, especially of CD8+ Temra cells, which drove the drop in diversity. The authors looked at the survival association only in patients who died, and they framed better survival with proton therapy as a possibility rather than a demonstrated result. Proton-treated patients stayed relatively stable during treatment, while photon-treated patients lost naive T cells and TCR diversity and gained effector/memory populations. Among patients across the cohort who died, overall survival time showed an inverse correlation with a larger post-nadir drop in TCR diversity.

The source is a man aged 50-59 years with gastric cancer. The chain is encoded by TRBV9 joined to TRBJ2-5; no confident D gene assignment can be made. The J call may be wrong; the DNA end is better matched by TRBJ2-7. The specimen was peripheral blood, collected from a patient treated with photon-based radiotherapy. At the DNA level, the sequence is TGTGCCAGCAGCGTAGAGGGTCTGGGTAGCCGCAACGAGCAGTACTTC. Translated, it reads CASSVEGLGSRNEQYF.